This record looks at one TCR beta chain sequence and its context. What it recognizes is unknown. The data originate from a study of shared clonotypes between healthy human individuals. Whole-study results and caveats: Naive subsets typically showed greater estimated richness than memory subsets. A reduction in generation probabilities was seen for non-shared clonotypes relative to those shared by all four donors.

Trimming cost V 5 bases and J 0 bases; bases outside gene matches: 8. This CDR3 contains 17 residues. In germline, CDR1 is SGHDT, CDR2 YYEEEE. Selected positively for CCR7 and CD45RO-negative, naive CD8 cells excluded terminally differentiated effector memory CD45RA+ cells. Sequencing used immunoSEQ multiplex PCR; TCRdb keeps in-frame clones, though not all of them. Here the sample spans millions of clones, about 92% being singletons. The V call is TRBV5-6, the J call TRBJ2-6, with 7 bases identical to TRBD1. The specimen was naive CD8+ T cells from PBMCs. This receptor was taken from a young man in good health. Some clones in this sample may be carry-over from other donors' samples. CDR3 in DNA: TGTGCCAGCAGTTCCGGGACAGTCCCCTCTGGGGCCAACGTCCTGACTTTC. The encoded protein is CASSSGTVPSGANVLTF.